This T cell receptor beta chain was obtained from a study of T cell responses to AZD1222 COVID-19 vaccine. Sequencing was performed with immunoSEQ multiplex PCR; in TCRdb, only in-frame clones are kept and a portion is missing. The sample holds roughly 120,000 clones, about 90% seen once. A remark on this clone: Its specificity is not known.

The CDR3 is 12 amino acids. The V and J ends lost 6 bases and 2 bases respectively, with 8 bases between them. CDR1 is SNHLY, CDR2 FYNNEI, per germline. Findings and caveats of the study: CD4 TCRs linked to vaccination spanned spike, dominating at 160-218 and 743-854.

The gene calls are TRBV2 and TRBJ2-7; D remains ambiguous. The source is an adult in good health. Sequences were derived from peripheral blood, sampled on day 0 of AZD1222 vaccination. As DNA, the CDR3 is TGTGCCAGCAGGGCGGACCCCTACGAGCAGTACTTC. This gives the protein CASRADPYEQYF.